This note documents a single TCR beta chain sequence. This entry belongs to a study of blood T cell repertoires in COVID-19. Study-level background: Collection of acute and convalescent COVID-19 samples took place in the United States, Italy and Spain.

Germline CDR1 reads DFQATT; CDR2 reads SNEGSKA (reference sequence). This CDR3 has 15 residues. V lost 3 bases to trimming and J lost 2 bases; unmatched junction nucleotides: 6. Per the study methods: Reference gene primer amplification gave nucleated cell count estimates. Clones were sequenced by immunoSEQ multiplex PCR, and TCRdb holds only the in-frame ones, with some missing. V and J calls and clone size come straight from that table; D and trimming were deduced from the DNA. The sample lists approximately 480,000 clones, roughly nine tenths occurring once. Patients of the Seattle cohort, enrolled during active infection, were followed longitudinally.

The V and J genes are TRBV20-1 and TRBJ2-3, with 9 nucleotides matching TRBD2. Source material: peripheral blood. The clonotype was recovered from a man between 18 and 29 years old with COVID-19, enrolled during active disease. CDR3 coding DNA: TGCAGTGCTAGTTCCCTAGCGGGGATCACAGATACGCAGTATTTT. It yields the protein CSASSLAGITDTQYF.